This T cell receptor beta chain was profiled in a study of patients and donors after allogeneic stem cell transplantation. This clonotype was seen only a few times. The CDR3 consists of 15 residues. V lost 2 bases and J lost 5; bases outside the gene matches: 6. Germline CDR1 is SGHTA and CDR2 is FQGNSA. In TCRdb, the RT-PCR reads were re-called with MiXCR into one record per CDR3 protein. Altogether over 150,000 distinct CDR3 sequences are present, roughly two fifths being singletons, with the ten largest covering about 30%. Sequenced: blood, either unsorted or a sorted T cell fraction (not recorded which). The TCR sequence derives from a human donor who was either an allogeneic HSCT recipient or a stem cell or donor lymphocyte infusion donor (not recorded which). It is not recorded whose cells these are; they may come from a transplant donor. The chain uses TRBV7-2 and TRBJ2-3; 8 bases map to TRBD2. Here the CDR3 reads CASSLFAGGEDTQYF. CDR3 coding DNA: TGTGCCAGCAGCTTATTCGCGGGAGGCGAAGATACGCAGTATTTT. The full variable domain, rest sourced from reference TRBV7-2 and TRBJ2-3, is GAGVSQSPSNKVTEKGKDVELRCDPISGHTALYWYRQSLGQGLEFLIYFQGNSAPDKSGLPSDRFSAERTGGSVSTLTIQRTQQEDSAVYLCASSLFAGGEDTQYFGPGTRLTVL.